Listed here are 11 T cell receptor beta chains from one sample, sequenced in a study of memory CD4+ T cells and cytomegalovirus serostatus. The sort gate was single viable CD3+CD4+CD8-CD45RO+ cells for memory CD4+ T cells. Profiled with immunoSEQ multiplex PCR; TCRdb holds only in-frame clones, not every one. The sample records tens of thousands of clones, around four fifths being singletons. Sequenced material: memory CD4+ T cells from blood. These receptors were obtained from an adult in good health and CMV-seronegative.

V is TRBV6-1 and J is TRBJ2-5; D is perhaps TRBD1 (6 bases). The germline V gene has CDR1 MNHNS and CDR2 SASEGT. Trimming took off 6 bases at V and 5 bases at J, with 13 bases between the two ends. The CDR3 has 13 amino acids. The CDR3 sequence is CASSDTGRETQYF. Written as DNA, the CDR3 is TGTGCCAGCAGCGACACAGGGCGCGAGACCCAGTACTTC.

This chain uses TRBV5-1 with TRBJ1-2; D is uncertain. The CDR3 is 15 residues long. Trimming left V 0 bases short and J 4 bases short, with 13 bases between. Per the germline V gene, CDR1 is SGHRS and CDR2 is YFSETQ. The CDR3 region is CASSLASGRLYGYTF. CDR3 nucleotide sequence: TGCGCCAGCAGCTTGGCCTCTGGGCGGCTCTATGGCTACACCTTC.

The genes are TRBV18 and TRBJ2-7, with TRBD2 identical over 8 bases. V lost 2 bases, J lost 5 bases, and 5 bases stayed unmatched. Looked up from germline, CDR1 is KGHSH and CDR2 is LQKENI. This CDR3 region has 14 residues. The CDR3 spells CASSPAGGSHEQYF. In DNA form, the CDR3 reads TGTGCCAGCTCACCAGCGGGGGGTAGCCACGAGCAGTACTTC.

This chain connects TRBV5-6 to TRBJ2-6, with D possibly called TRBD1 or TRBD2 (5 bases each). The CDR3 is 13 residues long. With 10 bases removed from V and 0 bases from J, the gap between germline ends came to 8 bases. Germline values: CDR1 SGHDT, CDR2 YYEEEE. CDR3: CASGSSGANVLTF. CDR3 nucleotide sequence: TGTGCCTCAGGGAGCTCTGGGGCCAACGTCCTGACTTTC.

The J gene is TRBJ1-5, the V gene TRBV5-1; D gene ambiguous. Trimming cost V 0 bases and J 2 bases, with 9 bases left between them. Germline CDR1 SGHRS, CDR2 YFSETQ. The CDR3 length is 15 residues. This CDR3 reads CASSLAVGGNQPQHF. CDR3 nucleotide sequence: TGCGCCAGCAGCTTGGCAGTGGGAGGCAATCAGCCCCAGCATTTT.

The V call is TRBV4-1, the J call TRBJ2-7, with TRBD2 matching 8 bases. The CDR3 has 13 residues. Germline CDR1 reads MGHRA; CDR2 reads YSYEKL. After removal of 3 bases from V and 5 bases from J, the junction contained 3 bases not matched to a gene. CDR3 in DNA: TGCGCCAGCAGCCATCCGGGGGGGGACGAGCAGTACTTC. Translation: CASSHPGGDEQYF.

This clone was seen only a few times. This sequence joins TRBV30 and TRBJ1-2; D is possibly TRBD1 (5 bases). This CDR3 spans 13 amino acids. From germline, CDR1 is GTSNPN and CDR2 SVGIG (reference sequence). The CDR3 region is CAPTEDRGYGYTF. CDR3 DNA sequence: TGTGCGCCTACCGAGGATAGGGGCTATGGCTACACCTTC.

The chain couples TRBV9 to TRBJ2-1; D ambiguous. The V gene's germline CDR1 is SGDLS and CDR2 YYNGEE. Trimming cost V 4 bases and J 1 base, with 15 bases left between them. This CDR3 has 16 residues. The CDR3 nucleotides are TGTGCCAGCAGCTCCGACGGCGGTTATTCCTACAATGAGCAGTTCTTC. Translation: CASSSDGGYSYNEQFF. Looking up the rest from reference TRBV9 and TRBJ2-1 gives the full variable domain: DSGVTQTPKHLITATGQRVTLRCSPRSGDLSVYWYQQSLDQGLQFLIQYYNGEERAKGNILERFSAQQFPDLHSELNLSSLELGDSALYFCASSSDGGYSYNEQFFGPGTRLTVL.

The CDR3, as DNA: TGTGCCAGCAGCTTATGGCAGGGGGATGGTGGCACTGAAGCTTTCTTT. Translation: CASSLWQGDGGTEAFF. The rearrangement links TRBV7-9 to TRBJ1-1; TRBD1 aligns across 7 bases. In germline, CDR1 is SEHNR, CDR2 FQNEAQ (reference sequence). The CDR3 is 16 amino acids. V was pared by 2 bases and J by 4 bases, with 10 bases of the junction left unmatched.

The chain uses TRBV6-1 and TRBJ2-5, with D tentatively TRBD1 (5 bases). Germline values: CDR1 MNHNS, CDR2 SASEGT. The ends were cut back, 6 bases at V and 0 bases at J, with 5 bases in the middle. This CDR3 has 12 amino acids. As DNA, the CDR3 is TGTGCCAGCAGGGACAACCAAGAGACCCAGTACTTC. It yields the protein CASRDNQETQYF.

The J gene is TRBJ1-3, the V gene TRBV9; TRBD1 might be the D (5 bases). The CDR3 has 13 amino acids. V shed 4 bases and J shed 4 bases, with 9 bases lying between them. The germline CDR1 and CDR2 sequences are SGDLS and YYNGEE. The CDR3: CASSQGRGNTIYF. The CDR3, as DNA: TGTGCCAGCAGCCAGGGCCGCGGAAACACCATATATTTT.